The 21 T cell receptor beta chains given below trace back to one sample, sequenced in a study of blood T cell repertoires in COVID-19. Only in-frame clones appear in the TCRdb table, and some are missing; sequencing was by immunoSEQ multiplex PCR. There are approximately 40,000 clones in the sample; 70% to 90% occur only once, and roughly 4.8% lies in the top ten. Sample: peripheral blood. The source of these receptors is a man aged 55-75 years with COVID-19, enrolled during active disease.

CDR3 nucleotides: TGTGCCAGCAGCGGGACAGGGAGCCAAGAGACCCAGTACTTC. This translates into CASSGTGSQETQYF. This chain joins TRBV2 and TRBJ2-5; 9 nucleotides align to TRBD1. Germline-derived CDR1 and CDR2 are SNHLY and FYNNEI. This CDR3 spans 14 amino acids. V dropped 6 bases and J dropped 1; count of bases not matched to a gene: 3.

This rearrangement joins TRBV6-6 to TRBJ2-7; D possibly corresponds to TRBD1 (5 bases). Germline CDR1 is MNHNY and CDR2 is SVGAGI (reference sequence). This CDR3 contains 15 residues. V lost 2 bases and J lost 7, with 18 bases in between. The CDR3 region is CASSYLGQAGLEQYF. CDR3 DNA sequence: TGTGCCAGCAGTTACCTCGGACAAGCTGGGTTAGAGCAGTACTTC.

The count of this clone is one. The chain recombines TRBV30 with TRBJ2-1, with D perhaps matching TRBD1 (6 bases). CDR3 length: 12 residues. Between the trimmed V and J ends, which lost 3 bases and 5 bases, there was a span of 8 bases. The germline gives CDR1 GTSNPN, CDR2 SVGIG (reference sequence). CDR3 DNA: TGTGCCTGGAGACGGGACAACAATGAGCAGTTCTTC. Amino acids: CAWRRDNNEQFF.

In its sample, this clone was seen a few times. The chain recombines TRBV6-1 with TRBJ2-5; TRBD1 matches 7 bases. The CDR3 length is 15 residues. J was trimmed by 5 bases and V by 3 bases; bases with no gene match: 9. Germline V gene data show CDR1 as MNHNS and CDR2 as SASEGT. This CDR3 is CASSEYRGVRETQYF. CDR3 in DNA: TGTGCCAGCAGTGAGTACAGGGGAGTGAGGGAGACCCAGTACTTC.

This clone was seen more than once but under ten times. V is TRBV7-8 and J is TRBJ2-2, with D possibly matching TRBD2 (6 bases). Germline-derived CDR1 and CDR2 are SGHVS and FQNEAQ. The CDR3 spans 16 residues. Trimming took off 8 bases at V and 0 bases at J, with 16 bases between the two ends. This CDR3 reads CASGGIGRANTGELFF. The DNA for the CDR3 is TGTGCCAGCGGCGGGATCGGGCGCGCGAACACCGGGGAGCTGTTTTTT.

The chain has TRBV28 and TRBJ1-5; D possibly corresponds to TRBD1 (6 bases). From germline, CDR1 is MDHEN and CDR2 SYDVKM. Trimming took off 6 bases at V and 0 bases at J, with 18 bases between the two ends. The CDR3 runs to 17 residues. The CDR3 nucleotides read TGTGCCAGCAGGACCAGGACAGTATTCGGTAGCAATCAGCCCCAGCATTTT. It encodes CASRTRTVFGSNQPQHF. The variable domain in full, with the rest retrieved from reference TRBV28 and TRBJ1-5, is DVKVTQSSRYLVKRTGEKVFLECVQDMDHENMFWYRQDPGLGLRLIYFSYDVKMKEKGDIPEGYSVSREKKERFSLILESASTNQTSMYLCASRTRTVFGSNQPQHFGDGTRLSIL.

The chain couples TRBV6-5 to TRBJ2-1; D perhaps matches TRBD1 (6 bases). CDR3 length equals 13 residues. The germline V and J ends were trimmed by 6 bases and 7 bases, with 13 bases remaining between them. CDR1 is MNHEY, CDR2 SVGAGI, per germline. The CDR3 loop reads CASRGTGINEQFF. CDR3 nucleotides: TGTGCCAGCAGGGGTACAGGGATTAATGAGCAGTTCTTC.

This clone was counted once. The chain has TRBV5-4 and TRBJ2-7; 11 bases align to TRBD2. The CDR3 extends over 16 amino acids. The ends lost 4 bases at V and 4 bases at J; junction bases unmatched: 10. Germline V gene lookup returns CDR1 SGHNT and CDR2 YYREEE (reference sequence). The CDR3 nucleotides are TGTGCCAGCAGCGCGCGCCGGGCTAGCGGGAGGTACGAGCAGTACTTC. Amino acids: CASSARRASGRYEQYF.

The gene calls are TRBV9 and TRBJ1-3, with 8 bases identical to TRBD1. Unmatched junction bases numbered 9, after V lost 6 bases and J lost 4 bases. Germline assignment: CDR1 SGDLS and CDR2 YYNGEE. This CDR3 has 15 amino acids. The CDR3 spells CASTEDRDNGNTIYF. Written as DNA, the CDR3 is TGTGCCAGCACCGAGGACAGGGACAACGGAAACACCATATATTTT.

This rearrangement joins TRBV12-5 to TRBJ1-1; maybe TRBD1 (6 bases). V was shortened by 4 bases and J by 7 bases, with 16 bases between the two germline ends. CDR1 and CDR2 (germline): LGHNT, FRNRAP. The CDR3 runs 14 residues. The CDR3 bases are TGTGCTAGTGGTTCATCAGAGGGGGGGGTTGAAGCTTTCTTT. Its protein product is CASGSSEGGVEAFF. The full variable domain, in which reference TRBV12-5 and TRBJ1-1 provide the parts outside the CDR3, is DARVTQTPRHKVTEMGQEVTMRCQPILGHNTVFWYRQTMMQGLELLAYFRNRAPLDDSGMPKDRFSAEMPDATLATLKIQPSEPRDSAVYFCASGSSEGGVEAFFGQGTRLTVV.

The gene calls are TRBV6-5 and TRBJ1-1; D unclear. The CDR3 has 12 residues. CDR1 and CDR2 (germline): MNHEY, SVGAGI. V was cut by 0 bases and J by 8 bases, with 7 bases left in between. CDR3 nucleotide sequence: TGTGCCAGCAGTTACTCGGGCAGGGAAGCTTTCTTT. It encodes CASSYSGREAFF.

The rearrangement links TRBV19 to TRBJ2-1, with TRBD2 matching 11 bases. V shed 6 bases and J 8 bases; nucleotides not matched to a gene: 15. CDR3 length: 17 residues. Germline V CDR1 and CDR2: LNHDA, SQIVND (reference sequence). CDR3 in amino acids: CASSPLLTSGSKDEQFF. The DNA of the CDR3 is TGTGCCAGTAGCCCTCTTTTAACTAGCGGGAGCAAGGATGAGCAGTTCTTC.

In its sample, this clone was seen once. The chain has TRBV12-3 or TRBV12-4 and TRBJ2-2; maybe TRBD1 (6 bases). Deletions cut 11 bases from V and 3 bases from J, with 13 bases between. CDR3 length: 13 amino acids. CDR3 region: CALAAGDTGELFF. In DNA form, the CDR3 reads TGTGCCCTAGCAGCAGGGGACACCGGGGAGCTGTTTTTT.

This chain connects TRBV4-3 to TRBJ1-3; D possibly corresponds to TRBD1 (6 bases). Germline V gene sequence: CDR1 LGHNA, CDR2 YSLEER. The CDR3 has 19 residues. V lost 0 bases to trimming and J lost 0 bases, with 18 bases between them. The CDR3 nucleotides are TGCGCCAGCAGCCAAGATCGTAGCGCCAGGGGCTTCTCTGGAAACACCATATATTTT. Its protein is CASSQDRSARGFSGNTIYF.

The chain joins TRBV19 to TRBJ1-1; 7 bases fit TRBD1. There are 13 residues in the CDR3. Trimming took 8 bases from V and 3 from J; bases not matched to a gene: 6. Germline V gives CDR1 LNHDA, CDR2 SQIVND (reference sequence). The CDR3 DNA follows: TGTGCCAGTGGACCTACAGGGGACACTGAAGCTTTCTTT. Translated: CASGPTGDTEAFF.

Here the CDR3 DNA reads TGTGCCAGCAGCCCGGGACTAGCGATGAACACCGGGGAGCTGTTTTTT. This encodes CASSPGLAMNTGELFF. The V call is TRBV3-1 (or the pseudogene TRBV3-2), the J call TRBJ2-2; 10 bases align to TRBD2. The CDR3 covers 16 residues. The V segment lost 4 bases and the J segment 1 base; nucleotides outside the gene matches: 3. The V gene's germline CDR1 is LGHDT and CDR2 YNNKEL (reference sequence).

V is TRBV27 and J is TRBJ2-1; 11 bases align to TRBD2. Germline lookup yields CDR1 MNHEY and CDR2 SMNVEV (reference sequence). CDR3 length: 13 amino acids. V was clipped by 6 bases and J by 6 bases; unmatched bases: 1. The CDR3 DNA sequence: TGTGCCAGCAGCCTAGCGGGGGGCAATGAGCAGTTCTTC. Protein product: CASSLAGGNEQFF.

The chain employs TRBV4-1 and TRBJ2-7, with 9 bases aligning to TRBD1. V gave up 2 bases and J gave up 6 bases; unmatched junction bases: 11. The CDR3 contains 16 residues. Per the germline V gene, CDR1 is MGHRA and CDR2 is YSYEKL. For the CDR3, the DNA is TGCGCCAGCAGCCAATCCGGGACAGGGCTGGGTCGCGAGCAGTACTTC. Protein: CASSQSGTGLGREQYF.

This chain uses TRBV21-1 with TRBJ1-1; the table's D call, TRBD1, has no DNA check behind it. TRBV21-1 is given as a pseudogene. The CDR3 is made up of 15 amino acids. DNA of the CDR3: TGTGCCAGCAGTAAAGAGGGGCAGTTGGCCACTGAAGCTTTCTTT. Its translation: CASSKEGQLATEAFF.

The chain is built from TRBV11-3 and TRBJ1-3; D gene uncertain. CDR3 length: 15 residues. CDR1 is SGHNT and CDR2 is YENEEA in the germline V gene. The germline V and J ends were trimmed by 1 base and 0 bases, with 7 bases remaining between them. The CDR3 region has the DNA TGTGCCAGCAGCTTAGGTGGGCCCTCTGGAAACACCATATATTTT. This codes for CASSLGGPSGNTIYF.

The rearrangement joins TRBV30 to TRBJ1-1, with TRBD1 matching over 7 bases. The CDR3 consists of 12 residues. V shed 4 bases, J shed 5 bases, and the junction held 4 bases outside the gene matches. Germline V gene lookup returns CDR1 GTSNPN and CDR2 SVGIG (reference sequence). For the CDR3, the DNA is TGTGCCTGGACAGGGGGTAATACTGAAGCTTTCTTT. Translated, it gives CAWTGGNTEAFF.